This is a list of T cell receptor beta chains from one sample in a study of blood T cells in healthy people across ages. TCRdb reprocessed the 5' RACE reads via MiXCR and lists one record per CDR3 protein. The table records 600,000 to 1,000,000 distinct CDR3 sequences, roughly 60% of them present only once. Sequencing was carried out using blood. The receptors come from a man aged 25 to 40 in good health. CDR3s include the opening cysteine and the closing phenylalanine or tryptophan. A D gene is named only where the DNA matches it firmly. Clone size is given for some rows only: seen once, a few or many times, or a class if the clone is expanded.

J gene,V gene,clone size,D gene,CDR3 protein,CDR3 DNA
TRBJ2-7,TRBV5-6,few,.,CASSKSGHTYEQYF,TGTGCCAGCAGCAAATCGGGACACACCTACGAGCAGTACTTC
TRBJ2-7,TRBV27,few,.,CASRENGEAPYEQYF,TGTGCCAGCAGAGAGAACGGAGAAGCCCCCTACGAGCAGTACTTC
TRBJ2-5,TRBV7-9,.,.,CASSLGENPETQYF,TGTGCCAGCAGCTTAGGGGAGAACCCGGAGACCCAGTACTTC
TRBJ1-1,TRBV11-2,.,.,CASDRQVMNTEAFF,TGTGCCAGTGACCGACAGGTGATGAACACTGAAGCTTTCTTT
TRBJ2-5,TRBV2,.,.,CASRRTELQETQYF,TGTGCCAGCAGAAGGACAGAACTACAAGAGACCCAGTACTTC
TRBJ2-7,TRBV10-3,.,.,CAIRSLGYEQYF,TGTGCCATTAGGAGCCTGGGGTACGAGCAGTACTTC
TRBJ2-1,TRBV29-1,once,.,CSVEADRETQFF,TGCAGCGTTGAAGCAGATCGGGAGACCCAGTTCTTC
TRBJ2-7,TRBV7-2,.,.,CASSQGGWQYF,TGTGCCAGCAGCCAGGGGGGGTGGCAGTACTTC
TRBJ2-1,TRBV7-2,.,TRBD2,CASSEKPSGSNEQFF,TGTGCCAGCAGCGAAAAGCCGAGCGGGAGCAATGAGCAGTTCTTC
TRBJ2-1,TRBV10-3,few,.,CAISEGLRGGQSSYNEQFF,TGTGCCATCAGTGAAGGGTTGCGCGGGGGACAGAGCTCCTACAATGAGCAGTTCTTC
TRBJ1-1,TRBV12-3/TRBV12-4,.,TRBD1,CASRGGTGTEAFF,TGTGCCAGCAGAGGCGGGACAGGCACTGAAGCTTTCTTT
TRBJ2-3,TRBV20-1,once,TRBD2,CSARGLAETSTDTQYF,TGCAGTGCTAGAGGACTAGCGGAAACTAGTACAGATACGCAGTATTTT
TRBJ1-2,TRBV2,.,TRBD1,CASTEPGQGYGHTF,TGTGCCAGCACTGAACCGGGACAGGGATATGGCCACACCTTC
TRBJ1-2,TRBV7-2,.,.,CASSLVGDSNYGYTF,TGTGCCAGCAGCTTAGTCGGGGACTCGAACTATGGCTACACCTTC
TRBJ2-4,TRBV7-9,.,.,CASSLWTPQAKNIQYF,TGTGCCAGCAGCCTCTGGACTCCCCAAGCCAAAAACATTCAGTACTTC
TRBJ1-1,TRBV25-1,.,.,CASSDSVWSTEAFF,TGTGCCAGCAGTGATAGTGTGTGGAGCACTGAAGCTTTCTTT
TRBJ2-1,TRBV9,.,.,CASSVGGQPAGYNEQFF,TGTGCCAGCAGCGTAGGGGGGCAGCCCGCAGGCTACAATGAGCAGTTCTTC
TRBJ2-1,TRBV2,.,TRBD2,CALSGSMGYDEQFF,TGTGCCCTAAGCGGGAGCATGGGCTACGATGAGCAGTTCTTC
TRBJ1-2,TRBV7-9,few,.,CASSLEVAAAHGYTF,TGTGCCAGCAGCTTAGAAGTAGCGGCAGCCCATGGCTACACCTTC
TRBJ2-7,TRBV2,many,.,CASSEALQVAGSYEQYF,TGTGCCAGCAGTGAAGCGCTTCAGGTGGCTGGCTCCTACGAGCAGTACTTC
TRBJ1-1,TRBV12-3/TRBV12-4,.,TRBD1,CASSLGQGAEAFF,TGTGCCAGCAGTTTAGGACAGGGGGCTGAAGCTTTCTTT
TRBJ1-2,TRBV5-1,few,.,CASSLEAANYGYTF,TGCGCCAGCAGCTTGGAGGCAGCTAACTATGGCTACACCTTC
TRBJ2-7,TRBV6-1,.,.,CASSDRSRTSYEQYF,TGTGCCAGCAGTGACCGGAGCCGGACCTCCTACGAGCAGTACTTC
TRBJ2-7,TRBV27,.,.,CASSLRATTATGNYEQYF,TGTGCCAGCAGTTTGCGTGCGACAACCGCAACTGGAAACTACGAGCAGTACTTC
TRBJ2-5,TRBV7-2,.,TRBD1,CASSSAGTGWAQYF,TGTGCCAGCAGCTCCGCCGGGACAGGATGGGCCCAGTACTTC
TRBJ2-2,TRBV10-3,once,TRBD2,CAIKTSGTLNTGELFF,TGTGCCATCAAAACTAGCGGGACATTGAACACCGGGGAGCTGTTTTTT
TRBJ2-7,TRBV6-5,.,.,CASKPGPGTTTYEQYF,TGTGCCAGCAAACCAGGCCCAGGCACGACAACCTACGAGCAGTACTTC